This section outlines one TCR beta chain sequence together with its context. Germline V gene lookup returns CDR1 MGHRA and CDR2 YSYEKL. The CDR3 spans 15 residues. The V and J ends lost 0 bases and 3 bases, in that order; junction bases with no gene match: 5. This entry is derived from a study of cytotoxic CD8 clonotypes in ibrutinib-treated CLL. Study-level background: The patient breakdown showed roughly ten relapsed/refractory and about 16 treatment-naive cases, with fewer than 18 IGHV unmutated. Timing of response sample collection was a median around 13 months after treatment start, with a range of 6 to 36.

Assay used: immunoSEQ multiplex PCR; TCRdb lists only in-frame clones, some missing. The table records almost 250,000 clones, roughly 70% of them present only once. This sequence originates from a human donor with chronic lymphocytic leukemia. The chain links TRBV4-1 to TRBJ2-7; TRBD1 matches 7 bases. This specimen was PBMCs, taken after 24 months of ibrutinib treatment. CDR3 nucleotides: TGCGCCAGCAGCCAAGAATGGGGGACAGTCTACGAGCAGTACTTC. This translates into CASSQEWGTVYEQYF.